Listed below are T cell receptor beta chains from one sample, sequenced in a study of blood T cell repertoires in COVID-19. Profiled with immunoSEQ multiplex PCR; TCRdb holds only in-frame clones, not every one. The sample holds 390,000 or so clones, under 85% seen once. The sample was PBMCs or T cells enriched from blood (not recorded which). All receptors derive from a woman in her forties or fifties who had recovered from COVID-19. Each CDR3 is given with its conserved first and last residue. A D gene is named only where the DNA matches it firmly. The size of a clone is reported for some rows only, either as once, few or many, or as a class for expanded clones.

D,J,size,V,CDR3,DNA
.,TRBJ1-2,.,TRBV2,CASSESVRNYGYTF,TGTGCCAGCAGTGAGTCCGTCCGTAACTATGGCTACACCTTC
TRBD1,TRBJ2-3,.,TRBV19,CASSRAGGMFPDTQYF,TGTGCCAGTAGTCGGGCAGGGGGCATGTTTCCCGATACGCAGTATTTT
TRBD1,TRBJ2-7,.,TRBV9,CASSAEPGQLYEQYF,TGTGCCAGCAGCGCCGAACCGGGACAGCTATACGAGCAGTACTTC
.,TRBJ2-2,.,TRBV2,CASSQDRTNTGELFF,TGTGCCAGCAGTCAAGACAGGACGAACACCGGGGAGCTGTTTTTT
TRBD2,TRBJ2-7,.,TRBV9,CASSVGSGRAYEQYF,TGTGCCAGCAGCGTAGGGTCCGGGAGGGCCTACGAGCAGTACTTC
TRBD2,TRBJ2-7,once,TRBV20-1,CSATLASEQYF,TGCAGTGCGACACTAGCGTCGGAGCAGTACTTC
TRBD1,TRBJ1-1,.,TRBV5-4,CASSPWGTEMNTEAFF,TGTGCCAGCAGCCCGTGGGGGACAGAGATGAACACTGAAGCTTTCTTT
.,TRBJ1-1,.,TRBV7-2,CASSYRWNTEAFF,TGTGCCAGCAGCTATAGATGGAACACTGAAGCTTTCTTT
TRBD1,TRBJ1-1,few,TRBV10-3,CATSVTGNPEAFF,TGTGCCACCTCAGTGACAGGGAACCCTGAAGCTTTCTTT
.,TRBJ1-1,.,TRBV30,CAWRQGDTEAFF,TGTGCCTGGAGACAGGGAGATACTGAAGCTTTCTTT
.,TRBJ2-7,.,TRBV6-6,CASSTGLNSYEQYF,TGTGCCAGCAGTACGGGACTCAACAGCTACGAGCAGTACTTC
.,TRBJ1-2,.,TRBV6-5,CASRQSPANYGYTF,TGTGCCAGCCGACAGTCCCCAGCTAACTATGGCTACACCTTC
.,TRBJ1-4,.,TRBV5-5,CASSRSWGGVEKLFF,TGTGCCAGCAGCCGGAGCTGGGGGGGAGTAGAAAAACTGTTTTTT
.,TRBJ2-7,.,TRBV5-5,CASSDTTGNYEQYF,TGTGCCAGCAGCGACACAACAGGGAACTACGAGCAGTACTTC
TRBD1,TRBJ1-1,.,TRBV18,CASSRQGMAEAFF,TGTGCCAGCTCACGACAGGGGATGGCTGAAGCTTTCTTT
.,TRBJ2-7,.,TRBV11-3,CASSFFRGDYEQYF,TGTGCCAGCAGCTTCTTCAGGGGGGACTACGAGCAGTACTTC
TRBD1,TRBJ2-7,many,TRBV29-1,CSVGGGQGTYEQYF,TGCAGCGTTGGGGGGGGACAGGGAACCTACGAGCAGTACTTC
TRBD1,TRBJ2-2,.,TRBV27,CASSFPQGTMFF,TGTGCCAGCAGTTTTCCACAGGGGACGATGTTTTTT
.,TRBJ1-3,.,TRBV9,CASSVAISGNTIYF,TGTGCCAGCAGCGTAGCCATCTCTGGAAACACCATATATTTT
TRBD1,TRBJ1-1,once,TRBV12-3/TRBV12-4,CASSTGVRTEAFF,TGTGCCAGTTCGACAGGGGTTAGGACTGAAGCTTTCTTT